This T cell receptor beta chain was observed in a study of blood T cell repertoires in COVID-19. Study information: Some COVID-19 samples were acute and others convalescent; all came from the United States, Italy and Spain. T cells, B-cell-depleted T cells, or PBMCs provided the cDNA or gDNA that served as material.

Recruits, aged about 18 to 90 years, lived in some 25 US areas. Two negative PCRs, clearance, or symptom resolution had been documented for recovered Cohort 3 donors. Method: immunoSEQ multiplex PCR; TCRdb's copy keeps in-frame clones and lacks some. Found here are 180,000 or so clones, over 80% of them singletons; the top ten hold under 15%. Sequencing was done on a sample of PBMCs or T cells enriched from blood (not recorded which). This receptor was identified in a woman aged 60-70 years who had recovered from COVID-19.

The DNA of the CDR3 is TGTGCCACCAGTGATTTGACTCAGGGATTTCCCCAGCATTTT. Amino acids: CATSDLTQGFPQHF. The chain carries TRBV24-1 and TRBJ1-5; possibly TRBD1 for D (5 bases). The CDR3 has 14 amino acids. Trimming shortened V by 0 bases and J by 10 bases, and 12 bases separated the two germline ends. Per the germline V gene, CDR1 is KGHDR and CDR2 is SFDVKD.